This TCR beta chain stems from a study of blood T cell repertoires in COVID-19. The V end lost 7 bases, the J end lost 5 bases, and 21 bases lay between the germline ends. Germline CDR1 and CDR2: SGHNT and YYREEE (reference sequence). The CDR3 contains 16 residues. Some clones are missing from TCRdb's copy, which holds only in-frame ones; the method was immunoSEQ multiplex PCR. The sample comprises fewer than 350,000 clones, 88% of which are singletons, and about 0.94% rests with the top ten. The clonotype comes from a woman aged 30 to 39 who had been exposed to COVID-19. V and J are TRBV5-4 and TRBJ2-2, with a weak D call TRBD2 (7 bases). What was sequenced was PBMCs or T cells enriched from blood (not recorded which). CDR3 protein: CASQRGAGARTGELFF. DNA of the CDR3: TGTGCCAGCCAGAGGGGGGCGGGAGCGAGAACCGGGGAGCTGTTTTTT.